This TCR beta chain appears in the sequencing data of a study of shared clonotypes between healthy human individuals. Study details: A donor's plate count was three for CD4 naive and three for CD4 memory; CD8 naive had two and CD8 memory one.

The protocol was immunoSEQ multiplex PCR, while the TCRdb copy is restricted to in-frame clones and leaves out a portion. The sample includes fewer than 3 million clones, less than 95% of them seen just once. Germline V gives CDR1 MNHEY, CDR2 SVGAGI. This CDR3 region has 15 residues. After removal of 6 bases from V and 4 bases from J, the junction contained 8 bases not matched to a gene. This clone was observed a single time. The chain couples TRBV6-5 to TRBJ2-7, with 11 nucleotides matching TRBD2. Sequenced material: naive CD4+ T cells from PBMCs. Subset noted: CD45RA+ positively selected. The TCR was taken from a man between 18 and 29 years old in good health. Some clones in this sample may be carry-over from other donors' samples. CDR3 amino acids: CASSRRVAGGYEQYF. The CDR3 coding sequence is TGTGCCAGCAGCCGCAGAGTAGCGGGAGGGTACGAGCAGTACTTC.